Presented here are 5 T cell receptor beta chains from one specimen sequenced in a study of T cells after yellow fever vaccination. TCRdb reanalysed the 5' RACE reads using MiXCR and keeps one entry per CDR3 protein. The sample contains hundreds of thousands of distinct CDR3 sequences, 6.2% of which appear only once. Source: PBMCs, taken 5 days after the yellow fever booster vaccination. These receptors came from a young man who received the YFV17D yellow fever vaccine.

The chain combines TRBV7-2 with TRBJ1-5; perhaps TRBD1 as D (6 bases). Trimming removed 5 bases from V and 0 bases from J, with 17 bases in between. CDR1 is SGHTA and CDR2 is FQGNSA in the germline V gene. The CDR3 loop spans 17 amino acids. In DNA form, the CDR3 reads TGTGCCAGCAGCCCGCAGGACAGCCGATATAGCAATCAGCCCCAGCATTTT. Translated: CASSPQDSRYSNQPQHF.

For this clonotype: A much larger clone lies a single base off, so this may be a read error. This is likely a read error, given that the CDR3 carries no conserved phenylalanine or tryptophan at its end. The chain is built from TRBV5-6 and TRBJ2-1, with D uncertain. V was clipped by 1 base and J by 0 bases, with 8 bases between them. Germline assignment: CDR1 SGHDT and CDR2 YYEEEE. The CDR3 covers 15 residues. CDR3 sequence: CASSLWLSSYNEQFC. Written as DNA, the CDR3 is TGTGCCAGCAGCTTGTGGTTGAGCTCCTACAATGAGCAGTTCTGC.

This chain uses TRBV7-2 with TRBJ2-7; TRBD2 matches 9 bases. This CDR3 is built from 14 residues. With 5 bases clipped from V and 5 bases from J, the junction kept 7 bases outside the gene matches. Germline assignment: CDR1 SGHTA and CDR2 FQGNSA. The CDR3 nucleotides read TGTGCCAGCAGCGTTAGCGGGGGCCATCACGAGCAGTACTTC. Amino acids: CASSVSGGHHEQYF.

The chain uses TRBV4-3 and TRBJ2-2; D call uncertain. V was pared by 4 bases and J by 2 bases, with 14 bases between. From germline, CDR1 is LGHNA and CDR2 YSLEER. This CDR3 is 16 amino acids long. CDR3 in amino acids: CASSPSPHRNTGELFF. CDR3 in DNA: TGCGCCAGCAGCCCCTCACCACATCGAAACACCGGGGAGCTGTTTTTT.

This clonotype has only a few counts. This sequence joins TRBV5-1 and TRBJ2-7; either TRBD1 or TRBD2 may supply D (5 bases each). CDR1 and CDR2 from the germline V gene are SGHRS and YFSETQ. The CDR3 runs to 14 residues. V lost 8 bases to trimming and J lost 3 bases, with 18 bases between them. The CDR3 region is CASKSRDRGYEQYF. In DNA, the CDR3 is TGCGCCAGTAAGTCCCGGGACCGAGGCTACGAGCAGTACTTC.